This TCR beta chain was identified during a study of blood T cell repertoires in COVID-19. For the study at large: There were acute and convalescent COVID-19 samples, and they came from the United States, Italy and Spain.

Original handling: Amplification of reference gene primers provided the estimated nucleated cell counts. Produced via immunoSEQ multiplex PCR; TCRdb's table is partial and in-frame only. V, J and clone size are taken as reported in that table, and D and trimming were inferred from the DNA itself. This sample carries more than 250,000 clones, more than 80% of them seen once, and the ten largest clones take roughly 6.7%. This TCR came from a man younger than 30 who had recovered from COVID-19. The sample comprised peripheral blood.

The CDR3 here is CASSNWGGGPTDTQYF. The CDR3 bases are TGTGCCAGTAGTAATTGGGGGGGCGGACCCACAGATACGCAGTATTTT. The chain carries TRBV19 and TRBJ2-3, with D perhaps TRBD2 (7 bases). The CDR3 is made up of 16 amino acids. The V gene lost 4 bases and the J gene lost 2 bases, with 16 bases spanning the gap. CDR1 and CDR2 (germline): LNHDA, SQIVND (reference sequence).